A selection of T cell receptor beta chains follows, all from one sample in a study of shared clonotypes between healthy human individuals. The protocol was immunoSEQ multiplex PCR, while the TCRdb copy is restricted to in-frame clones and leaves out a portion. Among 2,500,000 or so clones listed, around 90% were seen once. Sequencing input: naive CD4+ T cells sorted from blood. These receptors originate from a man younger than 30 in good health. Each CDR3 is given with its conserved first and last residue. The D gene is left open where the match is weak. Some rows mark clone size as missing; the rest say once, few, many or name a class of expanded clone.

TRBD1	TRBV5-1	TRBJ1-1	-	15	TGCGCCAGCAGCTTAACAGGGGTGGGAGGGCTTGAAGCTTTCTTT	CASSLTGVGGLEAFF
-	TRBV7-2	TRBJ2-2	once	16	TGTGCCAGCAGCGGACAACGGGAGACGGGCACCGGGGAGCTGTTTTTT	CASSGQRETGTGELFF
-	TRBV28	TRBJ2-7	-	12	TGTGCCAGCAATTCAAACCCCTACGAGCAGTACTTC	CASNSNPYEQYF
-	TRBV7-6	TRBJ2-2	-	16	TGTGCCAGCAGCTTAGCGGTGCAGGGGTCAGCCGGGGAGCTGTTTTTT	CASSLAVQGSAGELFF
-	TRBV6-1	TRBJ2-7	-	15	TGTGCCAGCAGCTACGCCTCCGGGACTCCCTACGAGCAGTACTTC	CASSYASGTPYEQYF
-	TRBV10-1	TRBJ1-5	-	16	TGCGCCAGCAGACTAACCGGGGTCCGGGAGGGTCAGCCCCAGCATTTT	CASRLTGVREGQPQHF
TRBD2	TRBV7-9	TRBJ2-3	-	17	TGTGCCAGCAGCCAGGGACTAGCGGGAGGGAGCACAGATACGCAGTATTTT	CASSQGLAGGSTDTQYF
TRBD1	TRBV18	TRBJ1-5	-	16	TGTGCCAGCTCACCCGAACAGGGGGGAAAGGGTCAGCCCCAGCATTTT	CASSPEQGGKGQPQHF
-	TRBV10-3	TRBJ2-7	-	12	TGTGCCATCAGGGTTAGCTCCAACGAGCAGTACTTC	CAIRVSSNEQYF
-	TRBV14	TRBJ2-1	-	13	TGTGCCAGCAGCCAATTCCTCGGGACCGAGCAGTTCTTC	CASSQFLGTEQFF
-	TRBV19	TRBJ2-7	once	14	TGTGCCAGTAGTACCGCAGGGAGCTCCTACGAGCAGTACTTC	CASSTAGSSYEQYF
-	TRBV19	TRBJ2-7	-	14	TGTGCCAGTAGCCCGAGGACAGATACCTACGAGCAGTACTTC	CASSPRTDTYEQYF
-	TRBV5-1	TRBJ1-1	-	12	TGCGCCAGCAGCCCGGGGAACGCTGAAGCTTTCTTT	CASSPGNAEAFF
TRBD2	TRBV27	TRBJ2-2	-	14	TGTGCCAGCAGAGTAGCGGGGGGCTTCGGGGAGCTGTTTTTT	CASRVAGGFGELFF
TRBD2	TRBV27	TRBJ2-7	-	14	TGTGCCAGCAGTTTACTTCGGGGGGCCTACGAGCAGTACTTC	CASSLLRGAYEQYF
-	TRBV11-2	TRBJ1-2	-	15	TGTGCCAGCAGCACCCGACCCTTTTATAACTATGGCTACACCTTC	CASSTRPFYNYGYTF
TRBD1	TRBV18	TRBJ1-6	-	15	TGTGCCAGCTCACCACCGGGACAGGGTGAATCACCCCTCCACTTT	CASSPPGQGESPLHF
TRBD1	TRBV19	TRBJ1-2	-	16	TGTGCCAGTAGTATGTCAGGGGGCACATCTAACTATGGCTACACCTTC	CASSMSGGTSNYGYTF
-	TRBV30	TRBJ1-3	-	16	TGTGCCTGGAGTCGGCCGGGGACTCCCTGGGGAAACACCATATATTTT	CAWSRPGTPWGNTIYF
-	TRBV25-1	TRBJ1-4	-	15	TGTGCCAGCAGTGAGCTAGGGACAACTAATGAAAAACTGTTTTTT	CASSELGTTNEKLFF
-	TRBV28	TRBJ1-4	-	11	-	CASSTSDTLFF
-	TRBV5-1	TRBJ1-1	-	16	TGCGCCAGCAGCTTGACAGGGTCATATCCGAACACTGAAGCTTTCTTT	CASSLTGSYPNTEAFF
-	TRBV5-1	TRBJ1-6	-	16	TGCGCCAGCAGCTTGGCCAAGGGGGAATATAATTCACCCCTCCACTTT	CASSLAKGEYNSPLHF
TRBD2	TRBV5-6	TRBJ2-1	-	15	TGTGCCAGCAGCTTGATTAGCGGGAGCAGGTATGAGCAGTTCTTC	CASSLISGSRYEQFF
-	TRBV28	TRBJ2-1	-	16	TGTGCCAGCAGTTCGGCGGGCAGGGGAGGGTACAATGAGCAGTTCTTC	CASSSAGRGGYNEQFF
TRBD1	TRBV27	TRBJ1-5	-	15	TGTGCCAGCAGACGGGACAGACTGAGCAATCAGCCCCAGCATTTT	CASRRDRLSNQPQHF
TRBD1	TRBV18	TRBJ1-1	-	14	TGTGCCAGCTCAGCCGGGACAGCGAACACTGAAGCTTTCTTT	CASSAGTANTEAFF
-	TRBV7-9	TRBJ2-7	-	15	TGTGCCAGCAACTCCGGAGGGACAGTCGCGCGCGGGCAGTACTTC	CASNSGGTVARGQYF
TRBD1	TRBV18	TRBJ2-1	-	14	TGTGCCAGCTCAGTCGGACAGGGAGGCCTTGAGCAGTTCTTC	CASSVGQGGLEQFF
TRBD2	TRBV7-9	TRBJ2-7	-	15	TGTGCCAGCAGCTCGGGACTAGCGGGAGTCTCCGAGCAGTACTTC	CASSSGLAGVSEQYF
TRBD1	TRBV4-3	TRBJ1-3	-	14	TGCGCCAGCAGCCAAGGGACAGGTGGAAACACCATATATTTT	CASSQGTGGNTIYF
-	TRBV19	TRBJ1-1	once	13	TGTGCCAGTAGTGTGGGGCCGAACACTGAAGCTTTCTTT	CASSVGPNTEAFF
TRBD1	TRBV5-1	TRBJ2-3	-	16	TGCGCCAGCAGCTCCCCGACAGGGACCCGCACAGATACGCAGTATTTT	CASSSPTGTRTDTQYF
-	TRBV19	TRBJ2-7	-	15	TGTGCCAGTCATCCCCGCGGGACCCTTTCCTACGAGCAGTACTTC	CASHPRGTLSYEQYF
-	TRBV12-1	TRBJ2-2	-	19	TGTGCCAGCAGCCCCCATCCCGGGACTAGCGGATCGAACACCGGGGAGCTGTTTTTT	CASSPHPGTSGSNTGELFF
-	TRBV7-8	TRBJ2-1	-	14	TGTGCCAGCAGCCCTTTTGGTCTAGCCCTGAGTCCGTTCTTC	CASSPFGLALSPFF
-	TRBV7-3	TRBJ1-1	few	15	TGTGCCAGCAGCTTATATTCAGGGGTTGGCACTGAAGCTTTCTTT	CASSLYSGVGTEAFF
TRBD2	TRBV6-1	TRBJ2-1	once	15	TGTGCCAGCACGAGACTAGCGGGGCCCTACAATGAGCAGTTCTTC	CASTRLAGPYNEQFF
-	TRBV19	TRBJ1-5	-	15	TGTGCCAGTGGGACCGCGCTGACGAGCAATCAGCCCCAGCATTTT	CASGTALTSNQPQHF
TRBD1	TRBV5-1	TRBJ1-2	-	13	TGCGCCAGCAGCTTGGGAGGGGGCAGTGGCTACACCTTC	CASSLGGGSGYTF
TRBD2	TRBV2	TRBJ2-1	-	13	TGTGCCAGCCGGCGGGAGTCCTACAATGAGCAGTTCTTC	CASRRESYNEQFF
-	TRBV29-1	TRBJ2-2	-	14	TGCAGCGCCGTAGGATGGGAGGAAACCGGGGAGCTGTTTTTT	CSAVGWEETGELFF
TRBD1	TRBV7-2	TRBJ2-3	-	19	TGTGCCAGCAGCTTAGGGTCCCACAGGGGGATCGGTAGCACAGATACGCAGTATTTT	CASSLGSHRGIGSTDTQYF
-	TRBV30	TRBJ1-2	-	16	TGTGCCTGGAGAATGCCCCGGGACGGACACTCCTATGGCTACACCTTC	CAWRMPRDGHSYGYTF
TRBD2	TRBV29-1	TRBJ2-1	-	16	TGCAGCGTTGATCCCTTCACTAGCGGCTCCTACAATGAGCAGTTCTTC	CSVDPFTSGSYNEQFF
TRBD2	TRBV5-1	TRBJ2-5	-	17	TGCGCCAGCAGCTTTGGTGGTCTAGCGGGAGGGGAAGAGACCCAGTACTTC	CASSFGGLAGGEETQYF
-	TRBV16	TRBJ1-2	-	15	TGTGCCAGCAGCCAATTGGAAGCGGGGGCCGGTGGCTACACCTTC	CASSQLEAGAGGYTF
TRBD2	TRBV10-2	TRBJ2-7	-	16	TGCGCCAGCAGTGAGTCGGGGGCTAGCGGGAGTCGGGAGCAGTACTTC	CASSESGASGSREQYF
-	TRBV7-9	TRBJ1-1	-	16	TGTGCCAGCAGCCGACGAGCGGACATGGCTATCACTGAAGCTTTCTTT	CASSRRADMAITEAFF
-	TRBV5-1	TRBJ2-7	-	15	TGCGCCAGCAGCTTGGTCGGCGGGCAGGGTTACGAGCAGTACTTC	CASSLVGGQGYEQYF
-	TRBV5-1	TRBJ2-7	once	14	TGCGCCAGCAGCTCTGGGACTTGGAGCGACGAGCAGTACTTC	CASSSGTWSDEQYF
TRBD1	TRBV7-3	TRBJ1-4	-	15	TGTGCCAGCAGCTTAAGCGGGACAGCTAATGAAAAACTGTTTTTT	CASSLSGTANEKLFF
TRBD2	TRBV9	TRBJ2-7	-	13	TGTGCCAGCAGCGAGGGGACTACCCTGGAGCAGTACTTC	CASSEGTTLEQYF
-	TRBV5-1	TRBJ2-1	-	13	TGCGCCAGCAGCTCGACTAGCTACAATGAGCAGTTCTTC	CASSSTSYNEQFF
-	TRBV30	TRBJ2-5	-	12	TGTGCCTGGAGTGGGCCCTTAGGGACCCAGTACTTC	CAWSGPLGTQYF
TRBD2	TRBV5-1	TRBJ2-7	-	14	TGCGCCAGCAGCTCGGGACTAGCGGTTTACGAGCAGTACTTC	CASSSGLAVYEQYF
-	TRBV9	TRBJ2-7	-	13	TGTGCCAGCAGCGTAGCTCCAGACTACGAGCAGTACTTC	CASSVAPDYEQYF
-	TRBV18	TRBJ1-2	-	12	TGTGCCAGCTCAAGTAGCCCCGATGGCTACACCTTC	CASSSSPDGYTF
TRBD1	TRBV6-5	TRBJ2-4	once	13	TGTGCCAGCAGGATACAGGGGAAAAACATTCAGTACTTC	CASRIQGKNIQYF